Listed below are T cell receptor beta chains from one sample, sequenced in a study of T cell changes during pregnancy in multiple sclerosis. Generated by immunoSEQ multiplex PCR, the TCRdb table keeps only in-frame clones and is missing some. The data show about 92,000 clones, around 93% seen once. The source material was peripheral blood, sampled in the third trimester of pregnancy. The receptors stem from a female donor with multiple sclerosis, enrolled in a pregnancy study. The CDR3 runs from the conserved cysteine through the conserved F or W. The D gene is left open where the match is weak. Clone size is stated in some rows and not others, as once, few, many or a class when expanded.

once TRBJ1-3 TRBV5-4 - CASSPDRGQDNF TGTGCCAGCAGCCCGGACAGAGGCCAAGACAATTTT
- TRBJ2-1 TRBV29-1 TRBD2 CSVTGLAGVGEQFF TGCAGCGTTACGGGACTAGCGGGAGTTGGGGAGCAGTTCTTC
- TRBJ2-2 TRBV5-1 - CAQNGAGWNTGELFF TGCGCCCAAAATGGGGCGGGATGGAACACCGGGGAGCTGTTTTTT
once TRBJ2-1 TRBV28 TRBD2 CASRSGTSGIFTYNEQFF TGTGCCAGCAGATCGGGGACTAGCGGGATATTCACCTACAATGAGCAGTTCTTC
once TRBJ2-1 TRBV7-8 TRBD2 CASRPGSLAGGIGEQFF TGTGCCAGCAGGCCTGGCAGTCTAGCGGGAGGTATTGGTGAGCAGTTCTTC
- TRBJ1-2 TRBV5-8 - CASSFYRSVLRPEYGYTF TGTGCCAGCAGCTTCTACAGGTCCGTCCTCCGTCCCGAATATGGCTACACCTTC
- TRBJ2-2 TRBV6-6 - CASIGGWGRATGELFF TGTGCCAGCATAGGGGGATGGGGGAGGGCAACCGGGGAGCTGTTTTTT
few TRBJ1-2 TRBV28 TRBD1 CASRRDSPKYGYTF TGTGCCAGCCGCCGGGACAGCCCAAAGTATGGCTACACCTTC
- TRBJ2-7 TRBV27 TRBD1 CASSSGQNRGRSYEQYF TGTGCCAGCAGTTCTGGGCAAAACAGGGGGCGGTCCTACGAGCAGTACTTC
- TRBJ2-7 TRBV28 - CASSFKTGTLKDYYEQYF TGTGCCAGCAGTTTCAAAACCGGGACCCTGAAGGACTACTACGAGCAGTACTTC
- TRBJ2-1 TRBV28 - CASSLFVEGARSFEQFF TGTGCCAGCAGTTTATTTGTGGAGGGGGCCCGGAGCTTTGAGCAGTTCTTC
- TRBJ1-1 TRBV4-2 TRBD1 CASSQDLTGWDTEAFF TGTGCCAGCAGCCAAGATCTGACAGGGTGGGACACTGAAGCTTTCTTT
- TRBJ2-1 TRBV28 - CASSESYNEQFF TGTGCCAGCAGTGAGAGCTACAATGAGCAGTTCTTC
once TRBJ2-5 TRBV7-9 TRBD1 CASSDPDRGKETQYF TGTGCCAGCAGCGACCCGGACAGGGGAAAAGAGACCCAGTACTTC
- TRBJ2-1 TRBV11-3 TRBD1 CASSPRQGDEQFF TGTGCCAGCAGCCCCCGACAGGGCGATGAGCAGTTCTTC
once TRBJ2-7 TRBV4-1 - CASSQGLGGEQYF TGCGCCAGCAGCCAGGGTCTGGGGGGTGAGCAGTACTTC
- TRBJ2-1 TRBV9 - CASSVGRSSSYNEQFF TGTGCCAGCAGCGTAGGGCGGAGCAGCTCCTACAATGAGCAGTTCTTC
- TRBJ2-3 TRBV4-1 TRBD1 CASSQRAQGTADTQYF TGCGCCAGCAGCCAGAGAGCACAGGGGACCGCCGATACGCAGTATTTT
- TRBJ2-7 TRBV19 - CASSYTAAGTAEQYF TGTGCCAGTAGTTACACTGCGGCGGGGACGGCCGAGCAGTACTTC
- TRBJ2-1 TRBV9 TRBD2 CASSVGPSGSGRLYNEQFF TGTGCCAGCAGCGTAGGTCCTAGCGGGAGTGGTCGACTCTACAATGAGCAGTTCTTC
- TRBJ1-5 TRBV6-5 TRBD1 CASKGAFNQPQHF TGTGCCAGCAAGGGGGCATTCAATCAGCCCCAGCATTTT
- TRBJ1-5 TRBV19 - CASSIVHPLASREINQPQHF TGTGCCAGTAGTATAGTACACCCCCTGGCCTCAAGGGAGATCAATCAGCCCCAGCATTTT
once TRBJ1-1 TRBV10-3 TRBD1 CAISRGQGARAEAFF TGTGCCATCAGTAGGGGACAGGGGGCGAGGGCTGAAGCTTTCTTT